Sequencing of this T cell receptor (beta chain) was carried out in a study of blood T cell repertoires in COVID-19. The table came from immunoSEQ multiplex PCR; TCRdb's copy has only in-frame clones and leaves some out. Found here are hundreds of thousands of clones, 83% of them singletons; the top ten hold 3% to 4.5%. On this clone: Other DNA sequences in this sample translate to the same CDR3.

CDR3 size: 13 residues. With 3 bases removed from V and 4 bases from J, the gap between germline ends came to 9 bases. Per the germline V gene, CDR1 is SGHTA and CDR2 is FQGNSA. Sequences were obtained from PBMCs or T cells enriched from blood (not recorded which). The rearrangement uses TRBV7-2 and TRBJ2-5; maybe TRBD2 (6 bases). This sequence originates from a woman aged 40 to 50 who had been exposed to COVID-19. The CDR3 sequence: CASSFAGSETQYF. The CDR3 DNA sequence: TGTGCCAGCAGCTTCGCGGGATCAGAGACCCAGTACTTC.